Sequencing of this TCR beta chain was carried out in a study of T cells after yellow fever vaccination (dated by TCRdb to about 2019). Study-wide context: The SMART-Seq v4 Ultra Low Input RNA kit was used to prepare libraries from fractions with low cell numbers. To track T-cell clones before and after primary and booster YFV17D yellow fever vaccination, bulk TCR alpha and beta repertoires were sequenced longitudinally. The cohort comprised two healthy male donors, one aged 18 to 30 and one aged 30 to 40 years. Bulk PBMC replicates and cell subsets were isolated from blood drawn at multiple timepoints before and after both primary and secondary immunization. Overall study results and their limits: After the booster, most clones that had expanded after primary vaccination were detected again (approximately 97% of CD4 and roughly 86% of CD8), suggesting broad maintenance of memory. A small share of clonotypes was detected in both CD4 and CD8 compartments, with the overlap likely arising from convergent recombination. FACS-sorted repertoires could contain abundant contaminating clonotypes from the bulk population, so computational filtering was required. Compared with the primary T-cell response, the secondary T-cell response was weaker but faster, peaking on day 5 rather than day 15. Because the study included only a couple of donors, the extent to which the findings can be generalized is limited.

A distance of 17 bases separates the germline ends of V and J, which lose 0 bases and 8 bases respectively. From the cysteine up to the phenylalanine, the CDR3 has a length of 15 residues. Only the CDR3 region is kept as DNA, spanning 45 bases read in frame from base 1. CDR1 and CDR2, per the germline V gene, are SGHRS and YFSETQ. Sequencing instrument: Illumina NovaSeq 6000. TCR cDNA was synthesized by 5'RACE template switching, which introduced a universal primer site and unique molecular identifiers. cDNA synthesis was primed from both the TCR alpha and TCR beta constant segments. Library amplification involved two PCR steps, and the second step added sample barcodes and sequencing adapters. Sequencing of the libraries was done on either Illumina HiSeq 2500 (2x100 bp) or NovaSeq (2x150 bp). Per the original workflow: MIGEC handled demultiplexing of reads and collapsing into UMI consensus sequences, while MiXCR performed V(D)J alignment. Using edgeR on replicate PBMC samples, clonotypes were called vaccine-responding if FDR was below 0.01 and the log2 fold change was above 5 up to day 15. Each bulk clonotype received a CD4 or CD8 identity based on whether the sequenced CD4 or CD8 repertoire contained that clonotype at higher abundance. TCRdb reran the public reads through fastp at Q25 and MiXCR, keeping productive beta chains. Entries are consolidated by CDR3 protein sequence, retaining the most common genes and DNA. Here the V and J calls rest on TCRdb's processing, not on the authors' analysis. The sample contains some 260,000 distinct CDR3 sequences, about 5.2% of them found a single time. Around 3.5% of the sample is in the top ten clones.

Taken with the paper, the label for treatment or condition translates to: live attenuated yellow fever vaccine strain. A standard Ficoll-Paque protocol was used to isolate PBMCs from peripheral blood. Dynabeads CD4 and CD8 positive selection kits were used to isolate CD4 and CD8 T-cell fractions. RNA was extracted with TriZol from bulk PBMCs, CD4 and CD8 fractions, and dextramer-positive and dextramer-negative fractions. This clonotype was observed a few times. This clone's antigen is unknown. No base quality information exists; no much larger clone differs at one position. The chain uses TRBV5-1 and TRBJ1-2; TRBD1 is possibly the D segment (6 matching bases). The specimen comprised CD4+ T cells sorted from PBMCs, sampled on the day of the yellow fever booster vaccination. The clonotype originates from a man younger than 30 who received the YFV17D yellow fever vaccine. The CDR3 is CASSLGHRDSGGYTF. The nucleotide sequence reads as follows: TGCGCCAGCAGCTTGGGACACAGGGACTCTGGCGGCTACACCTTC. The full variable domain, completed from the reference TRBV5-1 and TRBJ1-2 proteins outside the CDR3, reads KAGVTQTPRYLIKTRGQQVTLSCSPISGHRSVSWYQQTPGQGLQFLFEYFSETQRNKGNFPGRFSGRQFSNSRSEMNVSTLELGDSALYLCASSLGHRDSGGYTFGSGTRLTVV.